Listed below are T cell receptor beta chains from one sample, sequenced in a study of T cell responses to AZD1222 COVID-19 vaccine. Here immunoSEQ multiplex PCR was the method, and the copy in TCRdb shows in-frame clones only, minus some. The sample lists around 95,000 clones, approximately 87% occurring once. The sample in question was peripheral blood, obtained on day 0 of MenACWY control vaccination. These receptors all come from an adult in good health. The CDR3 runs from the conserved cysteine through the conserved F or W. The D gene is left open where the match is weak. Clone size is given for some rows only: seen once, a few or many times, or a class if the clone is expanded.

size: NA; V: TRBV5-1; J: TRBJ1-2; D: NA; CDR3: CASSLGTGLYGYTF; DNA: TGCGCCAGCAGCTTGGGTACGGGGCTCTATGGCTACACCTTC
size: NA; V: TRBV6-1; J: TRBJ1-4; D: NA; CDR3: CASSDWGGSSGGEEKLFF; DNA: TGTGCCAGCAGTGATTGGGGGGGCTCGTCCGGAGGCGAGGAAAAACTGTTTTTT
size: NA; V: TRBV28; J: TRBJ2-7; D: TRBD1; CDR3: CATTPTAGTVYEQYF; DNA: TGTGCCACCACGCCCACTGCCGGGACAGTATACGAGCAGTACTTC
size: once; V: TRBV12-5; J: TRBJ2-5; D: TRBD1; CDR3: CASGQGAGSQETQYF; DNA: TGTGCTAGTGGGCAGGGGGCCGGTTCTCAAGAGACCCAGTACTTC
size: NA; V: TRBV15; J: TRBJ1-5; D: NA; CDR3: CATSEGRQARPQHF; DNA: TGTGCCACCAGCGAGGGGCGACAAGCTCGGCCCCAGCATTTT
size: NA; V: TRBV5-8; J: TRBJ1-6; D: TRBD1; CDR3: CASSDGTAYTPLHF; DNA: TGTGCCAGCAGCGACGGGACAGCCTACACACCCCTCCACTTT
size: NA; V: TRBV7-2; J: TRBJ2-1; D: TRBD1; CDR3: CASSRDRAGQGEQFF; DNA: TGTGCCAGCAGCCGGGACAGGGCAGGACAGGGGGAGCAGTTCTTC
size: NA; V: TRBV11-3; J: TRBJ2-1; D: NA; CDR3: CASSLAVGGEQFF; DNA: TGTGCCAGCAGCTTAGCCGTGGGGGGTGAGCAGTTCTTC
size: NA; V: TRBV6-2/TRBV6-3; J: TRBJ2-2; D: NA; CDR3: CASTPRHPPGELFF; DNA: TGTGCCAGCACCCCCCGACACCCTCCCGGGGAGCTGTTTTTT
size: NA; V: TRBV10-3; J: TRBJ1-1; D: NA; CDR3: CAIRGQQVSEAFF; DNA: TGTGCCATCAGAGGACAGCAGGTCTCTGAAGCTTTCTTT
size: NA; V: TRBV27; J: TRBJ2-5; D: NA; CDR3: CASRKGDQETQYF; DNA: TGTGCCAGCAGAAAGGGGGATCAAGAGACCCAGTACTTC
size: few; V: TRBV7-2; J: TRBJ2-1; D: TRBD2; CDR3: CASSFRLAGESNEQFF; DNA: TGTGCCAGCAGCTTTCGACTAGCGGGGGAATCCAATGAGCAGTTCTTC
size: NA; V: TRBV28; J: TRBJ1-5; D: NA; CDR3: CASSPDSFVQPQHF; DNA: TGTGCCAGCAGTCCGGACAGCTTTGTTCAGCCCCAGCATTTT
size: NA; V: TRBV5-1; J: TRBJ1-1; D: NA; CDR3: CASSFSGQTEAFF; DNA: TGCGCCAGCAGCTTTTCGGGTCAAACTGAAGCTTTCTTT
size: NA; V: TRBV7-9; J: TRBJ1-5; D: NA; CDR3: CASSSDPAQPQHF; DNA: TGTGCCAGCAGCTCGGACCCGGCCCAGCCCCAGCATTTT
size: NA; V: TRBV29-1; J: TRBJ2-7; D: TRBD1; CDR3: CSVLDRGQTYEQYF; DNA: TGCAGCGTTCTCGACAGGGGGCAGACCTACGAGCAGTACTTC
size: NA; V: TRBV6-5; J: TRBJ2-4; D: NA; CDR3: CASSPTARAKNIQYF; DNA: TGTGCCAGCAGTCCTACGGCCAGGGCCAAAAACATTCAGTACTTC
size: NA; V: TRBV30; J: TRBJ2-3; D: TRBD2; CDR3: CAWRGLGGIDTQYF; DNA: TGTGCCTGGAGGGGTTTGGGGGGGATAGATACGCAGTATTTT
size: NA; V: TRBV27; J: TRBJ1-6; D: NA; CDR3: CASSPSSGSPLHF; DNA: TGTGCCAGCAGTCCCAGCAGTGGTTCACCCCTCCACTTT
size: once; V: TRBV19; J: TRBJ2-1; D: TRBD2; CDR3: CASTLGLAGGLRYNEQFF; DNA: TGTGCCAGTACCCTGGGACTAGCGGGGGGGTTGCGCTACAATGAGCAGTTCTTC
size: NA; V: TRBV7-3; J: TRBJ2-3; D: NA; CDR3: CASSLGVSTDTQYF; DNA: TGTGCCAGCAGCTTGGGGGTTAGCACAGATACGCAGTATTTT
size: NA; V: TRBV9; J: TRBJ2-3; D: NA; CDR3: CASNTGLHTDTQYF; DNA: TGTGCCAGCAACACCGGACTTCACACAGATACGCAGTATTTT
size: NA; V: TRBV7-2; J: TRBJ1-2; D: TRBD1; CDR3: CASSSQGTYGYTF; DNA: TGTGCCAGCAGCTCACAGGGGACCTATGGCTACACCTTC
size: NA; V: TRBV10-2; J: TRBJ1-5; D: NA; CDR3: CASSLQTVNQPQHF; DNA: TGCGCCAGCAGCTTACAGACGGTGAATCAGCCCCAGCATTTT
size: medium-sized; V: TRBV7-2; J: TRBJ1-1; D: TRBD1; CDR3: CAATGRGPAFF; DNA: TGTGCCGCCACCGGGAGGGGGCCGGCTTTCTTT
size: few; V: TRBV9; J: TRBJ2-7; D: NA; CDR3: CASSVGPAYEQYF; DNA: TGTGCCAGCAGCGTCGGGCCTGCCTACGAGCAGTACTTC
size: NA; V: TRBV5-4; J: TRBJ2-3; D: TRBD2; CDR3: CASSRSGRAEYF; DNA: TGTGCCAGCAGCCGTAGCGGGAGGGCCGAATATTTT
size: NA; V: TRBV4-3; J: TRBJ2-7; D: TRBD2; CDR3: CASSQDGEGDEQYF; DNA: TGCGCCAGCAGCCAAGATGGGGAGGGAGACGAGCAGTACTTC
size: NA; V: TRBV6-5; J: TRBJ1-2; D: TRBD1; CDR3: CASDPPPTGAYGYTF; DNA: TGTGCCAGCGACCCCCCTCCGACAGGGGCCTATGGCTACACCTTC
size: NA; V: TRBV6-5; J: TRBJ1-1; D: NA; CDR3: CASSYSREFEAFF; DNA: TGTGCCAGCAGTTACTCAAGGGAGTTTGAAGCTTTCTTT
size: NA; V: TRBV10-2; J: TRBJ1-5; D: NA; CDR3: CASGETESKPQHF; DNA: TGCGCCAGCGGAGAGACGGAATCAAAACCCCAGCATTTT
size: NA; V: TRBV2; J: TRBJ1-4; D: NA; CDR3: CASRGTAATNEKLFF; DNA: TGTGCCAGCAGGGGGACGGCAGCAACTAATGAAAAACTGTTTTTT
size: NA; V: TRBV7-2; J: TRBJ2-1; D: TRBD2; CDR3: CASSFRTRDNEQFF; DNA: TGTGCCAGCAGCTTCCGGACTAGGGACAATGAGCAGTTCTTC
size: NA; V: TRBV18; J: TRBJ2-6; D: NA; CDR3: CASSPPENSGANVLTF; DNA: TGTGCCAGCTCACCACCGGAAAACTCTGGGGCCAACGTCCTGACTTTC
size: NA; V: TRBV27; J: TRBJ2-7; D: NA; CDR3: CASSPQGSYEQYF; DNA: TGTGCCAGCAGTCCTCAGGGATCTTACGAGCAGTACTTC
size: few; V: TRBV5-4; J: TRBJ1-1; D: NA; CDR3: CASRDQGRNTEAFF; DNA: TGTGCCAGCAGAGATCAGGGGCGGAACACTGAAGCTTTCTTT
size: once; V: TRBV19; J: TRBJ1-1; D: NA; CDR3: CASSMVRPQNTEAFF; DNA: TGTGCCAGTAGTATGGTCCGGCCCCAGAACACTGAAGCTTTCTTT
size: once; V: TRBV18; J: TRBJ2-7; D: NA; CDR3: CASSPDYEQYF; DNA: TGTGCCAGCTCACCGGACTACGAGCAGTACTTC